This T cell receptor beta chain is drawn from a study of control samples from healthy donors and cancer patients. Germline CDR1 reads KGHDR; CDR2 reads SFDVKD. The ends were cut back, 3 bases at V and 4 bases at J, with 3 bases in the middle. This CDR3 region has 11 residues. The protocol was immunoSEQ multiplex PCR, while the TCRdb copy is restricted to in-frame clones and leaves out a portion. The table records around 180,000 clones, roughly 88% of them present only once. This TCR came from a woman aged 25 to 39 in good health. Sequencing input: blood. The chain uses TRBV24-1 and TRBJ2-7; no reliable D call. The CDR3 sequence is CATSDRYEQYF. The CDR3 DNA reads TGTGCCACCAGTGATAGGTACGAGCAGTACTTC.